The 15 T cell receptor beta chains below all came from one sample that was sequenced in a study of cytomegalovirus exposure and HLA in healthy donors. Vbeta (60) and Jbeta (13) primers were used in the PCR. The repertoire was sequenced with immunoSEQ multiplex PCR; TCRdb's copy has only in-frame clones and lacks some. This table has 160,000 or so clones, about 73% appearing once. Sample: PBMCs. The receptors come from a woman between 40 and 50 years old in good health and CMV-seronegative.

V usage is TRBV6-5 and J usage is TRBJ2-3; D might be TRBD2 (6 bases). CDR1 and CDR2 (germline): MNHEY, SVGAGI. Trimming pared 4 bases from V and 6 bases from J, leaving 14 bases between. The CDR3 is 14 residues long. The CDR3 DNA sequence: TGTGCCAGCAGTTTTATCGGGAGAGCGGATACGCAGTATTTT. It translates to CASSFIGRADTQYF.

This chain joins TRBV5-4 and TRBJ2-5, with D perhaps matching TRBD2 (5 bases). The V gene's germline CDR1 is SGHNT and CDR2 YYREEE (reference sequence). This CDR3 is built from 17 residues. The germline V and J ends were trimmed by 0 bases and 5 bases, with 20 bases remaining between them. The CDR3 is CASSLAGTTTWIETQYF. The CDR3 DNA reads TGTGCCAGCAGCTTGGCCGGAACGACTACTTGGATCGAGACCCAGTACTTC.

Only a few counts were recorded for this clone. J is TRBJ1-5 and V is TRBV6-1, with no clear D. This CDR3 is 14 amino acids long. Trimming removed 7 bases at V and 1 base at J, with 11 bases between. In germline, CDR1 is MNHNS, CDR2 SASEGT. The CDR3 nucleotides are TGTGCCAGCAACTGGTATCCGAGCAATCAGCCCCAGCATTTT. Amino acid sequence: CASNWYPSNQPQHF.

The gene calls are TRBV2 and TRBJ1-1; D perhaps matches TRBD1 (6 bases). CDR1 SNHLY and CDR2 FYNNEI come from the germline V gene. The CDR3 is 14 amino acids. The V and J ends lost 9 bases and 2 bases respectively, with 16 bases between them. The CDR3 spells CARKPGHLNTEAFF. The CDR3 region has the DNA TGTGCCAGAAAGCCGGGACACCTAAACACTGAAGCTTTCTTT.

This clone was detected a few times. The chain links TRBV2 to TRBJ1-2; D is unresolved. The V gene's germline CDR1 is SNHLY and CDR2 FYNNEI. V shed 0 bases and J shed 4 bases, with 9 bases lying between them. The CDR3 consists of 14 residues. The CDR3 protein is CASSEASQLYGYTF. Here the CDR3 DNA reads TGTGCCAGCAGTGAAGCAAGCCAACTCTATGGCTACACCTTC.

This CDR3 is CASSLLAQYEQFF. DNA for the CDR3: TGTGCCAGCAGCTTGTTAGCCCAGTATGAGCAGTTCTTC. V is TRBV5-6 and J is TRBJ2-1; no firm D call. The CDR3 contains 13 residues. The V end lost 1 base, the J end lost 8 bases, and 10 bases lay between the germline ends. CDR1 and CDR2 (germline): SGHDT, YYEEEE.

The CDR3 coding sequence is TGCGCCAGCAGCCCACTCCTGGACAGGGCGACCGGGGAGCTGTTTTTT. Translated, it gives CASSPLLDRATGELFF. The genes are TRBV4-1 and TRBJ2-2, with TRBD1 identical over 8 bases. The V and J ends lost 4 bases and 5 bases, in that order; junction bases with no gene match: 9. Germline-derived CDR1 and CDR2 are MGHRA and YSYEKL. This CDR3 is 16 amino acids long.

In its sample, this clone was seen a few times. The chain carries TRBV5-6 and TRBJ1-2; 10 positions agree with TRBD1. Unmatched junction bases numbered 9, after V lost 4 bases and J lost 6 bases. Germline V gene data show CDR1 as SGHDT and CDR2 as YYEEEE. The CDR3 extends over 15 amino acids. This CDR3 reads CASSLTGQGNDGYTF. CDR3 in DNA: TGTGCCAGCAGCCTGACGGGACAGGGGAATGATGGCTACACCTTC.

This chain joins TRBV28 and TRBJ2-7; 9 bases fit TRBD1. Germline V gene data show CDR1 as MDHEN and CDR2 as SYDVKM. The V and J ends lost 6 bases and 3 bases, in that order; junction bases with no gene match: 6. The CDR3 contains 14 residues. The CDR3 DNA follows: TGTGCCAGCAGACGACAGGGGGATTTCTACGAGCAGTACTTC. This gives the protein CASRRQGDFYEQYF.

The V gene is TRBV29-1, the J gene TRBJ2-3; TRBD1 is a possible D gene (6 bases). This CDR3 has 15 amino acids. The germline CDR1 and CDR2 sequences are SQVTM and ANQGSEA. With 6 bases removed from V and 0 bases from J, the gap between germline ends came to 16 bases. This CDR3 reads CSVLGSGVSTDTQYF. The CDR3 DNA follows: TGCAGCGTCCTAGGCTCAGGGGTTAGCACAGATACGCAGTATTTT.

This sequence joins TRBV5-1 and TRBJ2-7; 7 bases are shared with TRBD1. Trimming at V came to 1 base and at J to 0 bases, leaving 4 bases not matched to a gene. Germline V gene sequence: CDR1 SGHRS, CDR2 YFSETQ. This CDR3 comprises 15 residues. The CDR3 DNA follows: TGCGCCAGCAGCTTGTATCAGGGGGTCTCCTACGAGCAGTACTTC. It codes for CASSLYQGVSYEQYF.

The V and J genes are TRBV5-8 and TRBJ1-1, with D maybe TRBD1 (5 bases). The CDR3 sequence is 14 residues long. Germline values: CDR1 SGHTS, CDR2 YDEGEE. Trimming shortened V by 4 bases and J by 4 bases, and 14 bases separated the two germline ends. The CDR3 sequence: CASSRGEGSTEAFF. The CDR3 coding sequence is TGTGCCAGCAGCCGGGGGGAGGGAAGCACTGAAGCTTTCTTT.

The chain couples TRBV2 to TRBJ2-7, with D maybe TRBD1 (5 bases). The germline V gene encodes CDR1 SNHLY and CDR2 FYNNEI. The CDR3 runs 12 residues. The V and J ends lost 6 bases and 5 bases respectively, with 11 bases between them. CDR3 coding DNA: TGTGCCAGCAGAAGCACAGGCAACGAGCAGTACTTC. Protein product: CASRSTGNEQYF. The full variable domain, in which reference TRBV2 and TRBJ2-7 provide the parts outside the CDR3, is EPEVTQTPSHQVTQMGQEVILRCVPISNHLYFYWYRQILGQKVEFLVSFYNNEISEKSEIFDDQFSVERPDGSNFTLKIRSTKLEDSAMYFCASRSTGNEQYFGPGTRLTVT.

The CDR3: CASGGGTYNSPLHF. CDR3 in DNA: TGTGCCAGCGGGGGGGGTACCTATAATTCACCCCTCCACTTT. The chain carries TRBV6-1 and TRBJ1-6; possibly TRBD1 for D (5 bases). The CDR3 covers 14 residues. Germline V lookup: CDR1 MNHNS, CDR2 SASEGT. Trimming cost V 8 bases and J 2 bases, with 10 bases left between them.

The CDR3 spells CASSMKRDRGRETQYF. CDR3 nucleotides: TGTGCCAGTAGTATGAAGAGGGACAGGGGAAGAGAGACCCAGTACTTC. The chain carries TRBV19 and TRBJ2-5; 10 nucleotides match TRBD1. Germline assignment: CDR1 LNHDA and CDR2 SQIVND (reference sequence). The CDR3 runs 16 residues. The trim removed 3 bases at V and 4 bases at J, leaving 8 bases unmatched.